This entry lists 30 T cell receptor beta chains sequenced from one sample in a study of memory CD4+ T cells and cytomegalovirus serostatus. The sort gate was single viable CD3+CD4+CD8-CD45RO+ cells for memory CD4+ T cells. TCRdb's copy holds only in-frame clones and misses some; the assay was immunoSEQ multiplex PCR. This table holds about 45,000 clones, about 73% found once. Sequenced input: memory CD4+ T cells from blood. These receptors were obtained from an adult in good health and CMV-seronegative.

The chain recombines TRBV4-3 with TRBJ1-6; D unresolved. V lost 1 base and J lost 0, with 7 bases in between. Germline values: CDR1 LGHNA, CDR2 YSLEER. The CDR3 runs 16 residues. The chain's CDR3 is CASSQVAHSYNSPLHF. CDR3 nucleotide sequence: TGCGCCAGCAGCCAAGTCGCGCACTCCTATAATTCACCCCTCCACTTT.

V is TRBV7-9 and J is TRBJ1-6; TRBD1 matches at 9 bases. Germline V gives CDR1 SEHNR, CDR2 FQNEAQ (reference sequence). Trimming took 4 bases from V and 5 from J; bases not matched to a gene: 3. The CDR3 is 15 residues long. The CDR3 sequence is CASSWGTGNNSPLHF. The CDR3 DNA sequence: TGTGCCAGCAGCTGGGGGACAGGGAATAATTCACCCCTCCACTTT.

The V call is TRBV2, the J call TRBJ2-2; a weak D match, TRBD2 (6 bases). V lost 6 bases to trimming and J lost 4 bases, with 15 bases between them. CDR1 is SNHLY, CDR2 FYNNEI, per germline. The CDR3 consists of 15 residues. The CDR3 is CASSPRDSFTGELFF. CDR3 DNA: TGTGCCAGCAGCCCCAGGGACTCCTTCACCGGGGAGCTGTTTTTT.

This clone was counted a single time. V gene TRBV29-1 combines with J gene TRBJ2-2; D gene ambiguous. Germline lookup yields CDR1 SQVTM and CDR2 ANQGSEA. Trimming stripped 7 bases from V and 3 bases from J, with 6 bases between. The CDR3 contains 11 residues. The CDR3 nucleotides read TGCAGCGCGAAGGACACCGGGGAGCTGTTTTTT. Translation: CSAKDTGELFF.

The J gene is TRBJ1-1, the V gene TRBV4-3; no clear D. CDR1 and CDR2 (germline): LGHNA, YSLEER. V was pared by 0 bases and J by 0 bases, with 14 bases between. The CDR3 sequence is 17 residues long. CDR3 bases: TGCGCCAGCAGCCAAGACTGGGCTGACCGCTTGAACACTGAAGCTTTCTTT. Protein product: CASSQDWADRLNTEAFF.

J is TRBJ1-5 and V is TRBV18, with a tentative D call TRBD1 (5 bases). Per the germline V gene, CDR1 is KGHSH and CDR2 is LQKENI. The germline V and J ends were trimmed by 3 bases and 8 bases, with 17 bases remaining between them. The CDR3 runs 15 residues. The CDR3 reads CASSPQGLLGKPQHF. In DNA form, the CDR3 reads TGTGCCAGCTCACCTCAGGGACTCCTGGGCAAGCCCCAGCATTTT.

The J gene is TRBJ1-1, the V gene TRBV4-3, with 9 bases that match TRBD1. The ends lost 4 bases at V and 8 bases at J; junction bases unmatched: 8. In germline, CDR1 is LGHNA, CDR2 YSLEER. The length of the CDR3 is 14 residues. The CDR3 loop is CASSPGTGRAEAFF. CDR3 sequence (DNA): TGCGCCAGCAGCCCAGGGACAGGGAGGGCCGAAGCTTTCTTT.

In its sample, this clone was seen a few times. The genes are TRBV5-1 and TRBJ1-6; D is uncertain. With 0 bases removed from V and 6 bases from J, the gap between germline ends came to 13 bases. CDR3 length equals 16 residues. CDR1 and CDR2 (germline): SGHRS, YFSETQ. CDR3 bases: TGCGCCAGCAGCTTGGGCGGCGGGGTGGCTAATTCACCCCTCCACTTT. This gives the protein CASSLGGGVANSPLHF.

J is TRBJ1-3 and V is TRBV9, with D uncertain. This CDR3 has 15 residues. Trimming removed 4 bases from V and 4 bases from J, with 15 bases in between. Germline CDR1 and CDR2: SGDLS and YYNGEE. CDR3 DNA: TGTGCCAGCAGCCTACGGACGGACCCGGGAAACACCATATATTTT. Protein sequence: CASSLRTDPGNTIYF.

The genes are TRBV4-3 and TRBJ2-3; D is ambiguous. This CDR3 comprises 14 residues. The germline V gene has CDR1 LGHNA and CDR2 YSLEER. V shed 4 bases and J shed 5 bases, with 13 bases lying between them. The chain's CDR3 is CASSLTSRGDTQYF. CDR3 nucleotide sequence: TGCGCCAGCAGCCTAACCTCCAGAGGAGATACGCAGTATTTT.

This chain joins TRBV15 and TRBJ1-2, with 7 positions matching TRBD1. Germline-derived CDR1 and CDR2 are LNHNV and YYDKDF (reference sequence). This CDR3 region has 13 residues. The junction had 5 bases not matched to a gene; V was cut back by 3 bases and J by 7 bases. The CDR3 DNA reads as TGTGCCACCAGCAGGGGTACAGGGGTTGGCTACACCTTC. Translating gives CATSRGTGVGYTF.

The count of this clone is one. V gene TRBV30 combines with J gene TRBJ1-6; TRBD1 matches at 7 bases. The CDR3 loop spans 15 amino acids. V shed 3 bases, J shed 7 bases, and the junction held 9 bases outside the gene matches. Germline V gene sequence: CDR1 GTSNPN, CDR2 SVGIG (reference sequence). This CDR3 is CAWRPPDRVNSPLHF. CDR3 bases: TGTGCCTGGAGGCCCCCCGACAGGGTAAATTCACCCCTCCACTTT. Supplemented by reference TRBV30 and TRBJ1-6, the full variable domain reads SQTIHQWPATLVQPVGSPLSLECTVEGTSNPNLYWYRQAAGRGLQLLFYSVGIGQISSEVPQNLSASRPQDRQFILSSKKLLLSDSGFYLCAWRPPDRVNSPLHFGNGTRLTVT.

The genes are TRBV25-1 and TRBJ2-2; D unclear. The CDR3 covers 15 residues. Germline CDR1 and CDR2: MGHDK and SYGVNS. Trimming cost V 4 bases and J 1 base, with 10 bases left between them. The CDR3 here is CASSAGPGNTGELFF. CDR3 sequence (DNA): TGTGCCAGCAGTGCCGGGCCGGGGAACACCGGGGAGCTGTTTTTT. Full variable domain (remainder filled in from reference TRBV25-1 and TRBJ2-2): EADIYQTPRYLVIGTGKKITLECSQTMGHDKMYWYQQDPGMELHLIHYSYGVNSTEKGDLSSESTVSRIRTEHFPLTLESARPSHTSQYLCASSAGPGNTGELFFGEGSRLTVL.

The chain carries TRBV5-8 and TRBJ2-5, with D maybe TRBD2 (6 bases). Germline loops: CDR1 SGHTS, CDR2 YDEGEE. The CDR3 has 15 residues. V lost 0 bases, J lost 4 bases, and 13 bases lay in between. The CDR3 reads CASSLVGGEGETQYF. The CDR3 DNA reads as TGTGCCAGCAGCTTGGTGGGCGGGGAAGGAGAGACCCAGTACTTC.

The chain links TRBV5-1 to TRBJ2-5; D ambiguous. The CDR3 has 15 amino acids. The germline V and J ends were trimmed by 3 bases and 5 bases, with 17 bases remaining between them. From germline, CDR1 is SGHRS and CDR2 YFSETQ. The CDR3 region is CASSWTRSREETQYF. The CDR3 nucleotides read TGCGCCAGCAGCTGGACGAGGTCCCGCGAGGAGACCCAGTACTTC.

The chain is built from TRBV18 and TRBJ2-7; either TRBD1 or TRBD2 may fit D (5 bases each). The CDR3 extends over 19 amino acids. Germline-derived CDR1 and CDR2 are KGHSH and LQKENI. Between the trimmed V and J ends, which lost 0 bases and 0 bases, there was a span of 21 bases. The CDR3 region has the DNA TGTGCCAGCTCACCACCGTCTCGAGGGGCGGCAGGTCCCTCCTACGAGCAGTACTTC. Protein product: CASSPPSRGAAGPSYEQYF.

The chain is built from TRBV28 and TRBJ2-5, with 8 bases matching TRBD2. The V segment lost 5 bases and the J segment 2 bases; nucleotides outside the gene matches: 13. Germline loops: CDR1 MDHEN, CDR2 SYDVKM. This CDR3 has 17 amino acids. The chain's CDR3 is CASSAPSGGGRQETQYF. CDR3 coding DNA: TGTGCCAGCAGTGCCCCCTCTGGCGGGGGGAGGCAAGAGACCCAGTACTTC. The variable domain in full, completed from reference TRBV28 and TRBJ2-5, reads DVKVTQSSRYLVKRTGEKVFLECVQDMDHENMFWYRQDPGLGLRLIYFSYDVKMKEKGDIPEGYSVSREKKERFSLILESASTNQTSMYLCASSAPSGGGRQETQYFGPGTRLLVL.

V usage is TRBV6-5 and J usage is TRBJ2-7, with 7 positions matching TRBD1. CDR1 and CDR2 from the germline V gene are MNHEY and SVGAGI. Trimming took 0 bases from V and 2 from J; bases not matched to a gene: 1. CDR3 length equals 14 residues. The CDR3 nucleotides are TGTGCCAGCAGTTACTCCCAGGGGGCCTACGAGCAGTACTTC. This gives the protein CASSYSQGAYEQYF.

This clone showed up just a few times. The chain links TRBV6-1 to TRBJ1-5; D not certain. Trimming left V 0 bases short and J 4 bases short, with 7 bases between. The CDR3 extends over 14 amino acids. Germline lookup yields CDR1 MNHNS and CDR2 SASEGT. CDR3 coding DNA: TGTGCCAGCAGTGAAGCGAGCACGAATCAGCCCCAGCATTTT. It translates to CASSEASTNQPQHF.

The chain employs TRBV10-3 and TRBJ1-4, with unresolved D. From germline, CDR1 is ENHRY and CDR2 SYGVKD. Trimming removed 0 bases at V and 4 bases at J, with 9 bases between. The CDR3 has 15 amino acids. Here the CDR3 DNA reads TGTGCCATCAGTGAGTCCGACAAGTTTAATGAAAAACTGTTTTTT. This codes for CAISESDKFNEKLFF.

V gene TRBV7-9 combines with J gene TRBJ2-7, with unresolved D. V lost 1 base and J lost 3, with 10 bases in between. The CDR3 extends over 14 amino acids. Germline CDR1 reads SEHNR; CDR2 reads FQNEAQ (reference sequence). The CDR3 DNA sequence: TGTGCCAGCAGCTTAGTAGAGGTAGGCTACGAGCAGTACTTC. Protein product: CASSLVEVGYEQYF.

This clone occurred once. The V gene is TRBV6-1, the J gene TRBJ1-1; D perhaps matches TRBD1 (5 bases). The germline CDR1 and CDR2 sequences are MNHNS and SASEGT. CDR3 length: 12 residues. V was shortened by 5 bases and J by 7 bases, with 11 bases between the two germline ends. CDR3 loop: CASSRRDVEAFF. The CDR3 nucleotides read TGTGCCAGCAGTCGCAGGGACGTTGAAGCTTTCTTT.

This clone showed up just a few times. V usage is TRBV4-2 and J usage is TRBJ2-1, with TRBD2 matching 9 bases. Germline V CDR1 and CDR2: LGHNA, YNFKEQ. This CDR3 region has 15 residues. Unmatched junction bases numbered 7, after V lost 2 bases and J lost 8 bases. CDR3 DNA sequence: TGTGCCAGCAGCCAATCAGCGGGGGGTTTTGATGAGCAGTTCTTC. This codes for CASSQSAGGFDEQFF.

V gene TRBV7-2 combines with J gene TRBJ1-2; no clear D. The CDR3 has 12 amino acids. V was shortened by 1 base and J by 7 bases, with 7 bases between the two germline ends. Germline assignment: CDR1 SGHTA and CDR2 FQGNSA. Here the CDR3 reads CASSLVEGGYTF. CDR3 DNA: TGTGCCAGCAGCTTAGTCGAAGGTGGCTACACCTTC.

This chain uses TRBV6-5 with TRBJ1-1; no firm D call. This CDR3 comprises 13 residues. CDR1 is MNHEY, CDR2 SVGAGI, per germline. Trimming removed 6 bases from V and 4 bases from J, with 12 bases in between. The CDR3 is CASSLVLSTEAFF. In DNA, the CDR3 is TGTGCCAGCAGCCTAGTCCTTTCCACTGAAGCTTTCTTT.

The chain joins TRBV30 to TRBJ1-4; maybe TRBD1 (5 bases). The CDR3 has 13 residues. Germline CDR1 reads GTSNPN; CDR2 reads SVGIG (reference sequence). The V end lost 1 base, the J end lost 8 bases, and 11 bases lay between the germline ends. In nucleotides, the CDR3 is TGTGCCTGGAGTGGGGGCTTGGTAGAAAAACTGTTTTTT. This encodes CAWSGGLVEKLFF.

This clone has a single count. The chain employs TRBV5-4 and TRBJ2-3, with unresolved D. The CDR3 is 12 amino acids. V was cut by 1 base and J by 6 bases, with 6 bases left in between. CDR1 SGHNT and CDR2 YYREEE come from the germline V gene (reference sequence). The CDR3 DNA follows: TGTGCCAGCAGCTTGTTGGGGGATACGCAGTATTTT. Amino acid sequence: CASSLLGDTQYF.

V and J are TRBV10-3 and TRBJ1-1, with D tentatively TRBD1 (5 bases). This CDR3 is 14 amino acids long. Germline V lookup: CDR1 ENHRY, CDR2 SYGVKD. Trimming stripped 2 bases from V and 8 bases from J, with 15 bases between. The CDR3 is CAISEGHAGEEAFF. The CDR3 DNA reads as TGTGCCATCAGTGAGGGACACGCGGGGGAGGAAGCTTTCTTT.

This clone was seen more than once but under ten times. The genes are TRBV5-3 and TRBJ2-1, with 12 nucleotides matching TRBD2. TRBV5-3 is placed among ORFs of uncertain function. With V trimmed by 0 bases and J by 8 bases, 3 bases remained unmatched. CDR3 length equals 15 residues. The CDR3 bases are TGTGCCAGAAGCTTGGAACTAGCGGGGGGACATGAGCAGTTCTTC. This codes for CARSLELAGGHEQFF.

This clone was observed once. CDR3 sequence (DNA): TGTGCCAGTCCCACAGGGAGGAACACTGAAGCTTTCTTT. Residues: CASPTGRNTEAFF. The chain employs TRBV6-1 and TRBJ1-1, with a possible D match to TRBD1 (6 bases). From germline, CDR1 is MNHNS and CDR2 SASEGT. Trimming pared 9 bases from V and 1 base from J, leaving 12 bases between. The CDR3 is 13 residues long.